Listed below are T cell receptor beta chains from one sample, sequenced in a study of blood T cells in healthy people across ages. TCRdb processed the 5' RACE reads anew with MiXCR; each CDR3 protein has one entry. The data show 700,000 to 950,000 distinct CDR3 sequences, 40% to 45% seen once. Sequencing input: blood. These TCRs come from a woman aged 60-75 years in good health. CDR3s include the opening cysteine and the closing phenylalanine or tryptophan. D genes are given only for firm matches. Clone size, where shown, is once, few, many, or a class for clones that have expanded.

v_call	d_call	clone_size	j_call	cdr3_aa	cdr3_nt
TRBV28	NA	few	TRBJ2-1	CASSHDRFSYNEQFF	TGTGCCAGCAGTCACGATCGTTTTTCCTACAATGAGCAGTTCTTC
TRBV7-3	NA	NA	TRBJ2-1	CASSLNRLGVGYNERFF	TGTGCCAGCAGCTTAAACCGTCTGGGAGTCGGGTACAATGAGCGGTTCTTC
TRBV6-1	NA	NA	TRBJ2-7	CASSDPPDGPTYEQYF	TGTGCCAGCAGTGACCCACCTGACGGGCCTACCTACGAGCAGTACTTC
TRBV4-3	NA	NA	TRBJ2-1	CASSQDEAGGSYNEQFF	TGCGCCAGCAGCCAAGATGAGGCGGGCGGAAGCTACAATGAGCAGTTCTTC
TRBV19	TRBD1	NA	TRBJ2-1	CASKQFGQGANEQFF	TGTGCCAGTAAGCAATTCGGACAGGGGGCCAATGAGCAGTTCTTC
TRBV6-2/TRBV6-3	NA	NA	TRBJ2-7	CASIREAQGAYEQYF	TGTGCCAGCATCCGGGAGGCTCAGGGGGCTTACGAGCAGTACTTC
TRBV5-4	TRBD2	NA	TRBJ2-1	CASSLAGGPWDEQFF	TGTGCCAGCAGCCTAGCGGGAGGGCCGTGGGATGAGCAGTTCTTC
TRBV20-1	NA	NA	TRBJ1-5	CSARKGGLFQPQHF	TGCAGTGCTAGAAAGGGAGGGTTGTTTCAGCCCCAGCATTTT
TRBV10-3	NA	NA	TRBJ2-5	CAISEARGEETQYF	TGTGCCATCAGTGAGGCGAGAGGGGAGGAGACCCAGTACTTC
TRBV29-1	TRBD2	many	TRBJ2-5	CSVDPSGGETQYF	TGCAGCGTTGATCCTAGCGGGGGGGAGACCCAGTACTTC
TRBV14	NA	NA	TRBJ2-1	CASSLLSAGYEQFF	TGTGCCAGCAGCCTCCTAAGTGCCGGATATGAGCAGTTCTTC
TRBV20-1	NA	few	TRBJ1-4	CSARGPNEKLFF	TGCAGTGCTAGAGGACCTAATGAAAAACTGTTTTTT
TRBV6-1	NA	few	TRBJ2-1	CASSESSVRYYNEQFF	TGTGCCAGCAGTGAATCGTCGGTGCGTTACTACAATGAGCAGTTCTTC
TRBV4-2	TRBD2	many	TRBJ2-1	CASSHPGLGDFNEQFF	TGTGCCAGCAGCCACCCGGGACTAGGGGATTTCAATGAGCAGTTCTTC
TRBV3-1	NA	NA	TRBJ2-3	CASSQGDGGDTQYF	TGTGCCAGCAGCCAAGGTGATGGAGGGGATACGCAGTATTTT
TRBV7-9	TRBD1	NA	TRBJ2-4	CASSPRAGVDRGLPKNVQYF	TGTGCCAGCAGCCCCCGGGCAGGGGTGGACAGGGGGCTCCCTAAAAACGTTCAGTACTTC
TRBV6-8	TRBD1	few	TRBJ2-7	CASSYGGQISYEQYF	TGTGCCAGCAGTTACGGGGGACAGATCTCCTACGAGCAGTACTTC
TRBV29-1	TRBD2	NA	TRBJ2-1	CSLAGTSGPHEQFF	TGCAGCCTCGCCGGGACTAGCGGGCCCCATGAGCAGTTCTTC
TRBV7-8	NA	few	TRBJ1-5	CASSLEPQRQVTNNQPQHF	TGTGCCAGCAGCTTAGAACCCCAGAGACAGGTCACTAACAATCAGCCCCAGCATTTT
TRBV29-1	TRBD1	NA	TRBJ2-2	CSATLGQGNTGELFF	TGCAGCGCAACATTGGGACAGGGAAACACCGGGGAGCTGTTTTTT
TRBV5-1	NA	NA	TRBJ2-2	CASSLDGPEVNTGEMFF	TGCGCCAGCAGCTTGGACGGACCGGAGGTGAACACCGGGGAGATGTTTTTT
TRBV29-1	NA	NA	TRBJ2-2	CSVPDNYGNTGELFF	TGCAGCGTACCCGACAATTACGGAAACACCGGGGAGCTGTTTTTT
TRBV3-1	NA	few	TRBJ2-5	CASSQKAGRTGRETQYF	TGTGCCAGCAGCCAAAAGGCGGGGAGGACGGGTCGGGAGACCCAGTACTTC
TRBV5-1	NA	NA	TRBJ2-3	CASSLVGQLTDTRYF	TGCGCCAGCAGCTTGGTGGGGCAGTTAACAGATACGCGGTATTTT
TRBV5-1	NA	few	TRBJ2-1	CASSFGANEQFF	TGCGCCAGCAGCTTCGGGGCGAATGAGCAGTTCTTC